The clone carrying this TCR beta chain came up many times. Its antigen is still unknown. One entry per CDR3 protein, called by TCRdb with MiXCR from the 5' RACE reads. The repertoire holds hundreds of thousands of distinct CDR3 sequences, over 5% seen once, with about 1.8% in the top ten. This CDR3 is 11 amino acids long. Germline CDR1 reads DFQATT; CDR2 reads SNEGSKA (reference sequence). V shed 4 bases and J shed 0 bases, with 4 bases lying between them. The sample comes from a study of identical twins. The study, taken as a whole, reports: Abundant beta clonotypes from cord blood bore fewer insertions; memory repertoires lacked this pattern.

The chain links TRBV20-1 to TRBJ2-7; D gene ambiguous. This sequence originates from a man aged 18 to 35 in good health. Specimen: naive T cells sorted from blood. Here the CDR3 DNA reads TGCAGTGCTATTCACTCCTACGAGCAGTACTTC. This encodes CSAIHSYEQYF.